The 25 T cell receptor beta chains below all came from one sample that was sequenced in a study of blood T cell repertoires in COVID-19. The assay was immunoSEQ multiplex PCR, and TCRdb's table has in-frame clones only and misses some. The profile shows 85,000 to 130,000 clones, about 88% of them singletons. Material for sequencing was peripheral blood. These receptors all come from a human donor in a cohort sampled during active COVID-19.

This chain joins TRBV11-3 and TRBJ2-5; TRBD2 matches 16 bases. Germline V CDR1 and CDR2: SGHNT, YENEEA. After removal of 5 bases from V and 4 bases from J, the junction contained 4 bases not matched to a gene. There are 16 residues in the CDR3. The CDR3 DNA is TGTGCCAGCAGCGTGGGACTAGCGGGGGGGCGAGAGACCCAGTACTTC. Protein sequence: CASSVGLAGGRETQYF. The variable domain in full, completed from reference TRBV11-3 and TRBJ2-5, reads EAGVVQSPRYKIIEKKQPVAFWCNPISGHNTLYWYLQNLGQGPELLIRYENEEAVDDSQLPKDRFSAERLKGVDSTLKIQPAELGDSAVYLCASSVGLAGGRETQYFGPGTRLLVL.

This clone showed up just once. The chain carries TRBV24-1 and TRBJ1-2, with D unclear. The CDR3 is 12 residues long. Trimming removed 2 bases at V and 4 bases at J, with 4 bases between. From germline, CDR1 is KGHDR and CDR2 SFDVKD. The CDR3 here is CATSDSLYGYTF. Written as DNA, the CDR3 is TGTGCCACCAGTGATTCCCTCTATGGCTACACCTTC.

The rearrangement joins TRBV5-6 to TRBJ1-2; TRBD1 agrees at 8 bases. V shed 3 bases and J 7 bases; nucleotides not matched to a gene: 8. The CDR3 spans 14 residues. CDR1 and CDR2 from the germline V gene are SGHDT and YYEEEE. The CDR3 nucleotides are TGTGCCAGCAGCTACGGGACAGGCCAGCTTGGCTACACCTTC. Translated: CASSYGTGQLGYTF.

The V gene is TRBV6-5, the J gene TRBJ2-5, with D maybe TRBD2 (6 bases). V lost 6 bases, J lost 5 bases, and 19 bases lay in between. The V gene's germline CDR1 is MNHEY and CDR2 SVGAGI. This CDR3 is built from 15 residues. CDR3 sequence (DNA): TGTGCCAGCAGAAGACCTGGAGGGACGGGGGAGACCCAGTACTTC. It specifies CASRRPGGTGETQYF.

This chain links TRBV7-9 with TRBJ1-2; perhaps TRBD1 as D (6 bases). This CDR3 has 14 amino acids. The V gene's germline CDR1 is SEHNR and CDR2 FQNEAQ (reference sequence). V shed 4 bases and J shed 0 bases, with 9 bases lying between them. The chain's CDR3 is CASSSQGTNYGYTF. In nucleotides, the CDR3 is TGTGCCAGCAGCTCTCAGGGGACTAACTATGGCTACACCTTC.

This sequence joins TRBV16 and TRBJ2-1; 8 nucleotides line up with TRBD1. The V gene's germline CDR1 is KGHSY and CDR2 FQNENV. The CDR3 is made up of 17 amino acids. The ends lost 3 bases at V and 4 bases at J; junction bases unmatched: 11. The CDR3 loop reads CASSHPSTGDPYNEQFF. CDR3 in DNA: TGTGCCAGCAGCCACCCTTCGACAGGGGATCCTTACAATGAGCAGTTCTTC.

This chain connects TRBV28 to TRBJ1-4; 7 bases match TRBD1. Germline CDR1 reads MDHEN; CDR2 reads SYDVKM. The length of the CDR3 is 13 residues. V trimming: 6 bases; J trimming: 5 bases; junction bases outside the gene matches: 3. The CDR3 nucleotides read TGTGCCAGCAGCACGGGACAGAATGAAAAACTGTTTTTT. Encoded protein: CASSTGQNEKLFF.

The V call is TRBV6-5, the J call TRBJ2-1; TRBD1 is a possible D gene (5 bases). CDR3 length equals 13 residues. Germline loops: CDR1 MNHEY, CDR2 SVGAGI. In DNA form, the CDR3 reads TGTGTTAGCCGGCAGGGCGACGACAATGAGCAGTTCTTC. Protein sequence: CVSRQGDDNEQFF.

The rearrangement links TRBV28 to TRBJ1-2; a weak D match, TRBD1 (5 bases). Germline CDR1 is MDHEN and CDR2 is SYDVKM. The V end was cut by 3 bases, the J end by 8 bases, with 13 bases between. The CDR3 is 13 amino acids. DNA of the CDR3: TGTGCCAGCAGTTTTCTGACAGACGAGGGCTACACCTTC. Protein: CASSFLTDEGYTF.

The V gene is TRBV11-2, the J gene TRBJ2-2; TRBD2 matches at 8 bases. Per the germline V gene, CDR1 is SGHAT and CDR2 is FQNNGV. The length of the CDR3 is 15 residues. The junction had 9 bases not matched to a gene; V was cut back by 5 bases and J by 7 bases. CDR3 loop: CASSPASGSLGELFF. The CDR3, as DNA: TGTGCCAGCAGCCCCGCCAGCGGGAGTCTCGGGGAGCTGTTTTTT.

The rearrangement uses TRBV4-1 and TRBJ2-1; D is perhaps TRBD2 (5 bases). The CDR3 totals 17 residues. The V and J ends lost 0 bases and 0 bases respectively, with 12 bases between them. Germline V gene data show CDR1 as MGHRA and CDR2 as YSYEKL. CDR3 sequence reads: CASSQDRRQSSYNEQFF. CDR3 nucleotide sequence: TGCGCCAGCAGCCAAGATAGGAGGCAGAGCTCCTACAATGAGCAGTTCTTC.

This clone came up once. CDR3 bases: TGTGCCACCAGTGATGTGACTAGCGGGGGTGACAATGAGCAGTTCTTC. This codes for CATSDVTSGGDNEQFF. The chain has TRBV24-1 and TRBJ2-1; TRBD2 matches at 12 bases. Trimming at V came to 3 bases and at J to 5 bases, leaving 4 bases not matched to a gene. The CDR3 runs 16 residues. The germline gives CDR1 KGHDR, CDR2 SFDVKD.

V gene TRBV11-2 combines with J gene TRBJ1-3, with no clear D. The V gene's germline CDR1 is SGHAT and CDR2 FQNNGV. Trimming took off 3 bases at V and 0 bases at J, with 18 bases between the two ends. The CDR3 contains 18 residues. The CDR3 reads CASSFLSLNSVSGNTIYF. The CDR3 bases are TGTGCCAGCAGCTTTTTGTCCTTGAACTCCGTCTCTGGAAACACCATATATTTT.

This chain uses TRBV6-1 with TRBJ2-7, with a weak D call TRBD2 (5 bases). This CDR3 contains 11 residues. With 0 bases removed from V and 9 bases from J, the gap between germline ends came to 6 bases. The germline CDR1 and CDR2 sequences are MNHNS and SASEGT. Written as DNA, the CDR3 is TGTGCCAGCAGTGAAGCCGGAGGGCAGTACTTC. This codes for CASSEAGGQYF.

This clone was recorded once. The gene calls are TRBV9 and TRBJ1-2; 7 bases align to TRBD1. The CDR3 consists of 13 residues. Trimming cost V 2 bases and J 7 bases; bases outside gene matches: 5. CDR1 SGDLS and CDR2 YYNGEE come from the germline V gene. The DNA of the CDR3 is TGTGCCAGCAGCGTTACAGGGGCGGGTGGCTACACCTTC. It translates to CASSVTGAGGYTF.

The chain combines TRBV27 with TRBJ2-1; 12 bases are a match to TRBD2. The CDR3 extends over 16 amino acids. Germline lookup yields CDR1 MNHEY and CDR2 SMNVEV (reference sequence). V shed 2 bases, J shed 1 base, and the junction held 0 bases outside the gene matches. CDR3 coding DNA: TGTGCCAGCAGTTTAACTAGCGGGGGGTCCTACAATGAGCAGTTCTTC. Residues: CASSLTSGGSYNEQFF.

The chain couples TRBV6-6 to TRBJ2-7; tentatively, D is TRBD1 (6 bases). V lost 4 bases and J 0 bases, leaving 13 bases between the germline ends. Germline assignment: CDR1 MNHNY and CDR2 SVGAGI (reference sequence). This CDR3 region has 15 residues. The CDR3 nucleotides read TGTGCCAGCAGTTCATCAGGGGCGGTCTCCTACGAGCAGTACTTC. This gives the protein CASSSSGAVSYEQYF.

The chain links TRBV11-3 to TRBJ2-5; the D gene is possibly TRBD2 (6 bases). The CDR3 length is 15 residues. The V end was cut by 2 bases, the J end by 2 bases, with 12 bases between. Germline CDR1 is SGHNT and CDR2 is YENEEA. Here the CDR3 reads CASSLQGLPQETQYF. The CDR3 bases are TGTGCCAGCAGCTTACAGGGACTGCCTCAAGAGACCCAGTACTTC.

This clone turned up a few times. The rearrangement uses TRBV10-3 and TRBJ1-6; maybe TRBD1 (5 bases). Germline CDR1 ENHRY, CDR2 SYGVKD. The CDR3 sequence is 14 residues long. Trimming shortened V by 11 bases and J by 8 bases, and 19 bases separated the two germline ends. This chain's CDR3 is CAVGGFKLDSPLHF. In DNA, the CDR3 is TGTGCCGTCGGGGGATTCAAACTCGATTCACCCCTCCACTTT.

The gene calls are TRBV28 and TRBJ2-7, with D tentatively TRBD2 (6 bases). Trimming pared 3 bases from V and 4 bases from J, leaving 19 bases between. The CDR3 length is 16 residues. Germline CDR1 MDHEN, CDR2 SYDVKM. The CDR3 reads CASSFDLRDSTYEQYF. The CDR3 coding sequence is TGTGCCAGCAGTTTTGACCTCCGGGACTCCACTTACGAGCAGTACTTC.

The chain links TRBV2 to TRBJ1-2; no reliable D call. Trimming removed 7 bases at V and 4 bases at J, with 13 bases between. The CDR3 is 13 amino acids. Germline V gives CDR1 SNHLY, CDR2 FYNNEI. As DNA, the CDR3 is TGTGCCAGCATACCCCCCCTCAGCTATGGCTACACCTTC. This codes for CASIPPLSYGYTF. The variable domain in full, completed from reference TRBV2 and TRBJ1-2, reads EPEVTQTPSHQVTQMGQEVILRCVPISNHLYFYWYRQILGQKVEFLVSFYNNEISEKSEIFDDQFSVERPDGSNFTLKIRSTKLEDSAMYFCASIPPLSYGYTFGSGTRLTVV.

The chain joins TRBV28 to TRBJ2-7; 9 nucleotides line up with TRBD1. CDR1 is MDHEN, CDR2 SYDVKM, per germline. J was trimmed by 2 bases and V by 3 bases; bases with no gene match: 8. The CDR3 is 16 residues long. The DNA of the CDR3 is TGTGCCAGCAGTTTGATAAACCGGGACAGGGCCTACGAGCAGTACTTC. Translating it yields CASSLINRDRAYEQYF.

The V and J genes are TRBV11-2 and TRBJ2-7; D call uncertain. Germline lookup yields CDR1 SGHAT and CDR2 FQNNGV. The V gene lost 3 bases and the J gene lost 0 bases, with 15 bases spanning the gap. The CDR3 covers 16 residues. The CDR3 is CASSLLGSDHSYEQYF. CDR3 sequence (DNA): TGTGCCAGCAGCTTGTTGGGCTCCGATCACTCCTACGAGCAGTACTTC. The full variable domain, with the rest looked up from reference TRBV11-2 and TRBJ2-7, is EAGVAQSPRYKIIEKRQSVAFWCNPISGHATLYWYQQILGQGPKLLIQFQNNGVVDDSQLPKDRFSAERLKGVDSTLKIQPAKLEDSAVYLCASSLLGSDHSYEQYFGPGTRLTVT.

The chain couples TRBV5-4 to TRBJ2-1; 10 positions agree with TRBD2. CDR3 length: 15 amino acids. Germline CDR1 SGHNT, CDR2 YYREEE (reference sequence). The J segment lost 0 bases and the V segment lost 5 bases, leaving 2 bases of the junction unmatched. In DNA, the CDR3 is TGTGCCAGCAGGAGCGGGAGGGCCTCCTACAATGAGCAGTTCTTC. Translating it yields CASRSGRASYNEQFF.

The V gene is TRBV6-2 or TRBV6-3, the J gene TRBJ2-1; 12 nucleotides line up with TRBD2. This CDR3 contains 19 residues. V shed 2 bases, J shed 8 bases, and the junction held 16 bases outside the gene matches. CDR1 and CDR2 from the germline V gene are MNHEY and SVGEGT. The CDR3 nucleotides read TGTGCCAGCAGTTACCCAAGGGTGGCTAGCGGGGGGGCTACGGATGAGCAGTTCTTC. As protein: CASSYPRVASGGATDEQFF.